Following are 27 T cell receptor beta chains from one sample sequenced in a study of blood T cell repertoires in COVID-19. Generated by immunoSEQ multiplex PCR, the TCRdb table keeps only in-frame clones and is missing some. The table has 200,000 to 250,000 clones, around 90% seen once. The sample comprised peripheral blood. The source of these receptors is a man between 18 and 35 years old with active or convalescent COVID-19.

This rearrangement joins TRBV14 to TRBJ1-1; D is ambiguous. Germline loops: CDR1 SGHDN, CDR2 FVKESK. The CDR3 consists of 11 residues. V was shortened by 6 bases and J by 6 bases, with 8 bases between the two germline ends. CDR3 amino acids: CASSERAEAFF. In DNA, the CDR3 is TGTGCCAGCAGTGAGAGAGCTGAAGCTTTCTTT.

The CDR3 here is CASSYSQNSPLHF. The CDR3 DNA reads as TGTGCCAGCAGTTACTCACAGAATTCACCCCTCCACTTT. The chain uses TRBV6-5 and TRBJ1-6; D not certain. The germline V gene has CDR1 MNHEY and CDR2 SVGAGI. The CDR3 consists of 13 residues. V was cut by 0 bases and J by 7 bases, with 4 bases left in between.

This chain uses TRBV19 with TRBJ1-5; 8 bases match TRBD1. V gave up 4 bases and J gave up 0 bases; unmatched junction bases: 2. The CDR3 totals 15 residues. In germline, CDR1 is LNHDA, CDR2 SQIVND (reference sequence). CDR3 bases: TGTGCCAGTAGTACGACAGGGGTTAGCAATCAGCCCCAGCATTTT. Translated: CASSTTGVSNQPQHF.

This rearrangement joins TRBV29-1 to TRBJ2-3, with TRBD2 matching over 15 bases. Germline CDR1 reads SQVTM; CDR2 reads ANQGSEA. The CDR3 sequence is 16 residues long. V was clipped by 6 bases and J by 3 bases; unmatched bases: 7. The CDR3 nucleotides read TGCAGCGTCATGGGACTAGCGGGAGGCCAGACAGATACGCAGTATTTT. This sequence encodes CSVMGLAGGQTDTQYF.

The gene calls are TRBV7-2 and TRBJ2-3; the match to TRBD2 covers 8 bases. CDR1 and CDR2 (germline): SGHTA, FQGNSA. After removal of 2 bases from V and 4 bases from J, the junction contained 11 bases not matched to a gene. The length of the CDR3 is 17 residues. CDR3 sequence reads: CASSLFGRRGAADTQYF. CDR3 coding DNA: TGTGCCAGCAGCTTATTCGGGAGGCGGGGGGCCGCAGATACGCAGTATTTT.

The CDR3 nucleotides read TGTGCCAGCAGTTTGGGACAGGGAAATTATTCACCCCTCCACTTT. It codes for CASSLGQGNYSPLHF. The chain couples TRBV28 to TRBJ1-6; 9 bases match TRBD1. Trimming removed 3 bases from V and 8 bases from J; junction bases left unmatched: 5. CDR1 and CDR2 from the germline V gene are MDHEN and SYDVKM. The CDR3 totals 15 residues.

The chain uses TRBV9 and TRBJ2-2; the match to TRBD2 covers 8 bases. Germline loops: CDR1 SGDLS, CDR2 YYNGEE. The V segment lost 1 base and the J segment 0 bases; nucleotides outside the gene matches: 14. The CDR3 totals 20 residues. CDR3 residues: CASSVTTGTRMIANTGELFF. In nucleotides, the CDR3 is TGTGCCAGCAGCGTAACCACCGGGACTAGAATGATCGCGAACACCGGGGAGCTGTTTTTT. Full variable domain (outside the CDR3, taken from reference TRBV9 and TRBJ2-2): DSGVTQTPKHLITATGQRVTLRCSPRSGDLSVYWYQQSLDQGLQFLIQYYNGEERAKGNILERFSAQQFPDLHSELNLSSLELGDSALYFCASSVTTGTRMIANTGELFFGEGSRLTVL.

The chain combines TRBV28 with TRBJ2-1; perhaps TRBD1 as D (7 bases). This CDR3 has 16 amino acids. Trimming left V 4 bases short and J 1 base short, with 14 bases between. Looked up from germline, CDR1 is MDHEN and CDR2 is SYDVKM. CDR3 loop: CASSSEGAESYNEQFF. CDR3 in DNA: TGTGCCAGCAGTTCGGAGGGGGCAGAGTCCTACAATGAGCAGTTCTTC.

This rearrangement joins TRBV7-3 to TRBJ2-3; 12 nucleotides agree with TRBD2. V shed 1 base, J shed 6 bases, and the junction held 8 bases outside the gene matches. The V gene's germline CDR1 is SGHTA and CDR2 FQGTGA. The CDR3 consists of 17 residues. DNA for the CDR3: TGTGCCAGCAGCTTAATCCCCTCTAGCGGGGGGGCCGATACGCAGTATTTT. Residues: CASSLIPSSGGADTQYF.

Here the CDR3 reads CASRRTGVVVWNQPQHF. CDR3 DNA: TGTGCCAGTCGCCGGACAGGGGTCGTCGTTTGGAATCAGCCCCAGCATTTT. The rearrangement joins TRBV19 to TRBJ1-5; TRBD1 aligns across 9 bases. Germline CDR1 reads LNHDA; CDR2 reads SQIVND (reference sequence). The V and J ends lost 8 bases and 4 bases, in that order; junction bases with no gene match: 15. There are 17 residues in the CDR3.

The chain links TRBV29-1 to TRBJ2-2, with 9 bases fitting TRBD1. V lost 7 bases to trimming and J lost 5 bases; unmatched junction nucleotides: 11. The CDR3 has 15 amino acids. In germline, CDR1 is SQVTM, CDR2 ANQGSEA. The CDR3 reads CSGQQGAASTGELFF. In DNA, the CDR3 is TGCAGCGGTCAACAGGGGGCTGCGAGTACCGGGGAGCTGTTTTTT.

The gene calls are TRBV9 and TRBJ2-1, with D maybe TRBD1 (5 bases). CDR1 is SGDLS, CDR2 YYNGEE, per germline. Trimming removed 7 bases from V and 3 bases from J, with 8 bases in between. The CDR3 has 12 residues. The CDR3 is CASGTGYNEQFF. The CDR3 nucleotides are TGTGCCAGCGGAACAGGCTACAATGAGCAGTTCTTC.

The chain joins TRBV16 to TRBJ1-6; D is possibly TRBD1 (5 bases). Germline CDR1 is KGHSY and CDR2 is FQNENV. This CDR3 region has 16 residues. Between the trimmed V and J ends, which lost 0 bases and 6 bases, there was a span of 12 bases. The CDR3 loop is CASSQSGVVSNSPLHF. The CDR3 nucleotides are TGTGCCAGCAGCCAATCAGGGGTTGTAAGTAATTCACCCCTCCACTTT. Filled out from reference TRBV16 and TRBJ1-6, the complete variable domain reads GEEVAQTPKHLVRGEGQKAKLYCAPIKGHSYVFWYQQVLKNEFKFLISFQNENVFDETGMPKERFSAKCLPNSPCSLEIQATKLEDSAVYFCASSQSGVVSNSPLHFGNGTRLTVT.

The chain carries TRBV7-6 and TRBJ2-5; 9 bases are a match to TRBD2. Per germline, CDR1 SGHVS and CDR2 FNYEAQ. J lost 0 bases, V lost 5 bases, and 7 bases had no gene match. The CDR3 length is 16 residues. The CDR3 sequence: CASSPQTSGNQETQYF. CDR3 coding DNA: TGTGCCAGCAGCCCCCAGACTAGCGGAAACCAAGAGACCCAGTACTTC. Full variable domain (remainder filled in from reference TRBV7-6 and TRBJ2-5): GAGVSQSPRYKVTKRGQDVALRCDPISGHVSLYWYRQALGQGPEFLTYFNYEAQQDKSGLPNDRFSAERPEGSISTLTIQRTEQRDSAMYRCASSPQTSGNQETQYFGPGTRLLVL.

This chain links TRBV3-1 (or the pseudogene TRBV3-2) with TRBJ1-6; weak D call: TRBD1 (6 bases). The V end lost 6 bases, the J end lost 10 bases, and 13 bases lay between the germline ends. Germline values: CDR1 LGHDT, CDR2 YNNKEL (reference sequence). This CDR3 region has 13 residues. The CDR3 sequence is CASRQGESSPLHF. DNA for the CDR3: TGTGCCAGCAGACAGGGAGAGAGCTCACCCCTCCACTTT.

The rearrangement uses TRBV10-2 and TRBJ2-1; 10 nucleotides match TRBD2. Germline CDR1 is WSHSY and CDR2 is SAAADI. V was pared by 6 bases and J by 3 bases, with 5 bases of the junction left unmatched. The CDR3 totals 15 residues. The CDR3 DNA reads as TGCGCCAGCAGAAAACTAGCGGGGCTCTACAATGAGCAGTTCTTC. Translating it yields CASRKLAGLYNEQFF.

The genes are TRBV28 and TRBJ1-5; D unresolved. Trimming left V 6 bases short and J 2 bases short, with 14 bases between. This CDR3 has 15 residues. Germline CDR1 MDHEN, CDR2 SYDVKM. CDR3: CASSPRVVGNQPQHF. CDR3 DNA sequence: TGTGCCAGCAGCCCGCGGGTCGTCGGCAATCAGCCCCAGCATTTT. Complete variable domain (other parts from reference TRBV28 and TRBJ1-5): DVKVTQSSRYLVKRTGEKVFLECVQDMDHENMFWYRQDPGLGLRLIYFSYDVKMKEKGDIPEGYSVSREKKERFSLILESASTNQTSMYLCASSPRVVGNQPQHFGDGTRLSIL.

The genes are TRBV5-4 and TRBJ1-3, with 8 bases that match TRBD1. The V and J ends lost 3 bases and 0 bases, in that order; junction bases with no gene match: 11. This CDR3 is 18 amino acids long. Germline values: CDR1 SGHNT, CDR2 YYREEE (reference sequence). The CDR3 region is CASSWGQGAPLSGNTIYF. CDR3 DNA: TGTGCCAGCAGCTGGGGGCAGGGGGCTCCCCTCTCTGGAAACACCATATATTTT.

This chain joins TRBV13 and TRBJ1-1; D not resolved. Trimming cost V 0 bases and J 7 bases, with 6 bases left between them. Germline CDR1 reads PRHDT; CDR2 reads FYEKMQ (reference sequence). CDR3 length: 12 residues. Written as DNA, the CDR3 is TGTGCCAGCAGCTTAGGACAGATTGAAGCTTTCTTT. Its protein is CASSLGQIEAFF.

This clone was seen a few times. The chain employs TRBV9 and TRBJ1-3; D is unclear. This CDR3 has 16 amino acids. The V and J ends lost 4 bases and 0 bases respectively, with 14 bases between them. Per germline, CDR1 SGDLS and CDR2 YYNGEE. CDR3 sequence reads: CASSFSGLNSGNTIYF. The DNA for the CDR3 is TGTGCCAGCAGCTTTAGCGGTCTAAACTCTGGAAACACCATATATTTT.

This clone was counted ten times or more. The CDR3 protein is CASSLGGGDQQFF. As DNA, the CDR3 is TGTGCCAGCAGCTTAGGAGGGGGGGACCAGCAGTTCTTC. This chain links TRBV7-9 with TRBJ2-1, with D tentatively TRBD2 (7 bases). V was pared by 1 base and J by 11 bases, with 12 bases between. Germline V lookup: CDR1 SEHNR, CDR2 FQNEAQ (reference sequence). The CDR3 consists of 13 residues.

The V and J genes are TRBV15 and TRBJ2-1; 9 bases fit TRBD1. This CDR3 is 13 amino acids long. Looked up from germline, CDR1 is LNHNV and CDR2 is YYDKDF (reference sequence). The J segment lost 3 bases and the V segment lost 9 bases, leaving 3 bases of the junction unmatched. DNA of the CDR3: TGTGCCACTCGGGACAGGGTCTACAATGAGCAGTTCTTC. Protein sequence: CATRDRVYNEQFF.

The V call is TRBV6-4, the J call TRBJ2-6; 7 nucleotides agree with TRBD2. Trimming removed 6 bases from V and 1 base from J; junction bases left unmatched: 9. The germline V gene has CDR1 MRHNA and CDR2 SNTAGT. CDR3 length: 17 residues. DNA of the CDR3: TGTGCCAGCAGCGCCAGCGTGGGAGGGTCTGGGGCCAACGTCCTGACTTTC. It translates to CASSASVGGSGANVLTF.

The chain recombines TRBV7-8 with TRBJ2-7; possibly TRBD1 for D (6 bases). The V end lost 4 bases, the J end lost 2 bases, and 9 bases lay between the germline ends. The CDR3 loop spans 13 amino acids. The germline CDR1 and CDR2 sequences are SGHVS and FQNEAQ. The CDR3 reads CASSSGQTYEQYF. The CDR3 DNA reads TGTGCCAGCAGCTCTGGACAGACCTACGAGCAGTACTTC.

V gene TRBV7-2 combines with J gene TRBJ1-1; 10 bases are a match to TRBD1. Germline-derived CDR1 and CDR2 are SGHTA and FQGNSA. V dropped 7 bases and J dropped 4; count of bases not matched to a gene: 9. The CDR3 totals 15 residues. The CDR3 sequence is CASTVDRGLGTEAFF. The CDR3 nucleotides are TGTGCCAGCACCGTTGACAGGGGGCTAGGCACTGAAGCTTTCTTT.

The gene calls are TRBV5-1 and TRBJ2-7; TRBD1 matches 7 bases. From germline, CDR1 is SGHRS and CDR2 YFSETQ. This CDR3 is 12 amino acids long. V dropped 4 bases and J dropped 6; count of bases not matched to a gene: 4. The CDR3 sequence is CASSVTGREQYF. The CDR3 DNA is TGCGCCAGCAGCGTGACAGGGCGCGAGCAGTACTTC.

The J gene is TRBJ1-4, the V gene TRBV28; tentative D call: TRBD1 (5 bases). This CDR3 comprises 14 residues. The germline V gene encodes CDR1 MDHEN and CDR2 SYDVKM. V was shortened by 1 base and J by 8 bases, with 11 bases between the two germline ends. DNA of the CDR3: TGTGCCAGCAGTTTATTCGGGGGTGGCGAAAAACTGTTTTTT. Amino acids: CASSLFGGGEKLFF.